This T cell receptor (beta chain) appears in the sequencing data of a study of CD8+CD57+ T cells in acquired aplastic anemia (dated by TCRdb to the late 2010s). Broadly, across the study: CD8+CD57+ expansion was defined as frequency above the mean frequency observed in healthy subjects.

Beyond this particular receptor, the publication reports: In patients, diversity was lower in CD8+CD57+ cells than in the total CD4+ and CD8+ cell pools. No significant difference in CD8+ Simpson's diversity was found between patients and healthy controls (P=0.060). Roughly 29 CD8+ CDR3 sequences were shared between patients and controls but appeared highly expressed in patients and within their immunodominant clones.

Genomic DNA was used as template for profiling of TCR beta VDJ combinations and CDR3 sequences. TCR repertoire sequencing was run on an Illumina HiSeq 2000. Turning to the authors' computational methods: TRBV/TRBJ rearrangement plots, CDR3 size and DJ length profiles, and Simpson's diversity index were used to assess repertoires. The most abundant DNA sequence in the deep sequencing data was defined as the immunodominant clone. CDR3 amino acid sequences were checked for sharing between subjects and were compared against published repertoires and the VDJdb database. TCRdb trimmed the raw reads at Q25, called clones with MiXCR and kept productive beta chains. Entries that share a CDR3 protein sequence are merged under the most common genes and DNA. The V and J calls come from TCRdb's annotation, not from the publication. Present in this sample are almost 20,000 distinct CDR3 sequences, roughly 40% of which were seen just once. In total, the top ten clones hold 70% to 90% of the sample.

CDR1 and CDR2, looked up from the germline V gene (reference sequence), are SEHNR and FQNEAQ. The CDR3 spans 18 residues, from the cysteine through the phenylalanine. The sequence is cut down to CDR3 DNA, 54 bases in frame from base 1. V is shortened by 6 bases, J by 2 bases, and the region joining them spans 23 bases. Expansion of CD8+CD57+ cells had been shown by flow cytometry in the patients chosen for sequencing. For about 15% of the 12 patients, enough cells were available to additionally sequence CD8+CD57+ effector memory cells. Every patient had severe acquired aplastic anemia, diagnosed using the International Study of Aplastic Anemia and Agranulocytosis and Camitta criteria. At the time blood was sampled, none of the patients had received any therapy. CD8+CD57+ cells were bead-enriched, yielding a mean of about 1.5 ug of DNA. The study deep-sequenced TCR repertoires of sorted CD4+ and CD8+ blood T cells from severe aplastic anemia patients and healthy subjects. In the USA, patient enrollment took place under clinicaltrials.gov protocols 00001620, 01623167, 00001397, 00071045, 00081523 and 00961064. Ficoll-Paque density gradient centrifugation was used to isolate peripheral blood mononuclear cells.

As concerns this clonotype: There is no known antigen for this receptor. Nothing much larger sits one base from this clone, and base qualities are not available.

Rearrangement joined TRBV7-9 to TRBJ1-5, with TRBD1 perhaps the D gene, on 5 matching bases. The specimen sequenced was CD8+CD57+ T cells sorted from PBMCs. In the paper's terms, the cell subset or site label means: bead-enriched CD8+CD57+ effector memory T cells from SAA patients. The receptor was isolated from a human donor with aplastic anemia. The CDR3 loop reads CASSGAANTGDGNQPQHF. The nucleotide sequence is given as TGTGCCAGCAGTGGAGCGGCGAACACCGGGGACGGCAATCAGCCCCAGCATTTT. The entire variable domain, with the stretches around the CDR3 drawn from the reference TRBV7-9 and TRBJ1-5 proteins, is DTGVSQNPRHKITKRGQNVTFRCDPISEHNRLYWYRQTLGQGPEFLTYFQNEAQLEKSRLLSDRFSAERPKGSFSTLEIQRTEQGDSAMYLCASSGAANTGDGNQPQHFGDGTRLSIL.